These 13 T cell receptor beta chains share one sample of origin, sequenced in a study of early T cells in non-severe SARS-CoV-2 infection. TCRdb reprocessed the 5' RACE reads with MiXCR, giving one entry per CDR3 protein. The sample lists around 66,000 distinct CDR3 sequences, approximately 6.1% seen once, with about 3% in the top ten. The source material was whole blood, sampled at baseline. The receptor source for this set is an adult who was a healthcare worker with PCR-confirmed SARS-CoV-2 infection or an uninfected control (not recorded which).

This clonotype was observed a few times. The chain uses TRBV7-2 and TRBJ1-1; 10 positions agree with TRBD1. With 4 bases clipped from V and 10 bases from J, the junction kept 6 bases outside the gene matches. This CDR3 spans 13 amino acids. Looked up from germline, CDR1 is SGHTA and CDR2 is FQGNSA. CDR3 DNA: TGTGCCAGCAGCTCAGACAGGGGGCTAGGAGCTTTCTTT. It codes for CASSSDRGLGAFF.

This clonotype was found many times. The rearrangement uses TRBV20-1 and TRBJ2-1; 8 bases agree with TRBD2. Germline CDR1 is DFQATT and CDR2 is SNEGSKA (reference sequence). The CDR3 totals 17 residues. Unmatched junction bases numbered 16, after V lost 6 bases and J lost 3 bases. CDR3 region: CSATEGGSGSGYNEQFF. For the CDR3, the DNA is TGCAGTGCAACCGAGGGGGGGAGCGGGAGTGGCTACAATGAGCAGTTCTTC.

In its sample, this clonotype was seen a few times. At one of its ends the junction is not consistent with the germline gene, which may arise from a read error. The rearrangement links TRBV7-9 to TRBJ2-3, with 7 bases aligning to TRBD1. Germline V gene data show CDR1 as SEHNR and CDR2 as FQNEAQ (reference sequence). The CDR3 spans 10 residues. CDR3 sequence (DNA): TGTGCCAGCAGCGCGGAACGGACAGGTTTT. Translation: CASSAERTGF.

This clonotype was seen only a few times. V is TRBV28 and J is TRBJ1-5; D gene uncertain. The V end lost 2 bases, the J end lost 7 bases, and 6 bases lay between the germline ends. CDR1 MDHEN and CDR2 SYDVKM come from the germline V gene. The length of the CDR3 is 12 residues. CDR3 nucleotide sequence: TGTGCCAGCAGTTTAGCAGGACAGCCCCAGCATTTT. The encoded protein is CASSLAGQPQHF. The full variable domain, with the rest looked up from reference TRBV28 and TRBJ1-5, is DVKVTQSSRYLVKRTGEKVFLECVQDMDHENMFWYRQDPGLGLRLIYFSYDVKMKEKGDIPEGYSVSREKKERFSLILESASTNQTSMYLCASSLAGQPQHFGDGTRLSIL.

This clonotype has a count of ten or more. This chain connects TRBV20-1 to TRBJ1-3, with TRBD1 matching 9 bases. Germline CDR1 reads DFQATT; CDR2 reads SNEGSKA (reference sequence). The CDR3 is 16 amino acids. After removal of 4 bases from V and 0 bases from J, the junction contained 7 bases not matched to a gene. The CDR3 DNA reads as TGCAGTGCTATTACCCTGGACAGGGGCTCTGGAAACACCATATATTTT. Translating it yields CSAITLDRGSGNTIYF.

The genes are TRBV4-2 and TRBJ2-2; 13 bases match TRBD2. CDR3 length: 18 amino acids. Germline lookup yields CDR1 LGHNA and CDR2 YNFKEQ. With 3 bases clipped from V and 5 bases from J, the junction kept 9 bases outside the gene matches. CDR3 loop: CASSHPTSGGRGTGELFF. The CDR3 DNA sequence: TGTGCCAGCAGCCATCCGACTAGCGGGGGGAGAGGTACCGGGGAGCTGTTTTTT.

In the case of this clonotype: Its ends do not fully match the called genes, so a read error is possible. This rearrangement joins TRBV10-1 to TRBJ2-4; possibly TRBD1 or TRBD2 for D (5 bases each). The CDR3 has 17 residues. Germline-derived CDR1 and CDR2 are WNHNN and SYGVQD (reference sequence). The CDR3 DNA follows: TGCGCCAGCAGTGAGTCGGGGGACCGAGCTTCGAAAACCATTCAGTACTTC. Protein sequence: CASSESGDRASKTIQYF.

In its sample, this clonotype was seen many times. The chain links TRBV20-1 to TRBJ2-7; perhaps D is TRBD1 or TRBD2 (5 bases each). Germline CDR1 and CDR2: DFQATT and SNEGSKA (reference sequence). V was pared by 4 bases and J by 2 bases, with 15 bases between. The CDR3 is 14 residues long. The CDR3 DNA reads TGCAGTGCTACGGCCCGGGACGGAACCTACGAGCAGTACTTC. Translated, it gives CSATARDGTYEQYF.

This clonotype was picked up a small number of times. The chain combines TRBV6-1 with TRBJ1-1; D may be TRBD1 (5 bases). Trimming left V 4 bases short and J 5 bases short, with 11 bases between. The CDR3 totals 13 residues. Germline CDR1 reads MNHNS; CDR2 reads SASEGT. The CDR3 reads CASSARARTEAFF. The CDR3 nucleotides read TGTGCCAGCAGTGCCAGGGCGCGAACTGAAGCTTTCTTT.

There are a few counts of this clonotype. Mismatch with germline at one junction end may stem from a read error. This chain joins TRBV11-2 and TRBJ2-3; a weak D match, TRBD2 (6 bases). This CDR3 has 16 residues. CDR1 is SGHAT and CDR2 is FQNNGV in the germline V gene. This chain's CDR3 is CGSSLDRGGNTDTQYF. CDR3 sequence (DNA): TGTGGCAGCAGCTTAGATCGCGGCGGGAACACAGATACGCAGTATTTT.

There are many counts of this clonotype. Here the CDR3 reads CASSLQQSTDTQYF. CDR3 nucleotides: TGTGCCAGCAGCTTACAGCAAAGCACAGATACGCAGTATTTT. This chain joins TRBV7-2 and TRBJ2-3; D remains ambiguous. The V gene lost 2 bases and the J gene lost 0 bases, with 6 bases spanning the gap. From germline, CDR1 is SGHTA and CDR2 FQGNSA. The CDR3 runs to 14 residues. The full variable domain, rest sourced from reference TRBV7-2 and TRBJ2-3, is GAGVSQSPSNKVTEKGKDVELRCDPISGHTALYWYRQSLGQGLEFLIYFQGNSAPDKSGLPSDRFSAERTGGSVSTLTIQRTQQEDSAVYLCASSLQQSTDTQYFGPGTRLTVL.

The rearrangement joins TRBV19 to TRBJ1-1, with no clear D. V lost 3 bases and J lost 5, with 13 bases in between. The CDR3 is 14 residues long. Germline-derived CDR1 and CDR2 are LNHDA and SQIVND (reference sequence). The CDR3 loop reads CASSIGEGRTEAFF. CDR3 in DNA: TGTGCCAGTAGTATCGGGGAGGGAAGGACTGAAGCTTTCTTT.

This clonotype was picked up a small number of times. This sequence joins TRBV27 and TRBJ1-2, with 8 bases identical to TRBD1. Per the germline V gene, CDR1 is MNHEY and CDR2 is SMNVEV (reference sequence). This CDR3 is built from 16 residues. With V trimmed by 6 bases and J by 0 bases, 9 bases remained unmatched. The chain's CDR3 is CASRLAGQASNYGYTF. In DNA form, the CDR3 reads TGTGCCAGCAGACTTGCGGGACAGGCCTCTAACTATGGCTACACCTTC.